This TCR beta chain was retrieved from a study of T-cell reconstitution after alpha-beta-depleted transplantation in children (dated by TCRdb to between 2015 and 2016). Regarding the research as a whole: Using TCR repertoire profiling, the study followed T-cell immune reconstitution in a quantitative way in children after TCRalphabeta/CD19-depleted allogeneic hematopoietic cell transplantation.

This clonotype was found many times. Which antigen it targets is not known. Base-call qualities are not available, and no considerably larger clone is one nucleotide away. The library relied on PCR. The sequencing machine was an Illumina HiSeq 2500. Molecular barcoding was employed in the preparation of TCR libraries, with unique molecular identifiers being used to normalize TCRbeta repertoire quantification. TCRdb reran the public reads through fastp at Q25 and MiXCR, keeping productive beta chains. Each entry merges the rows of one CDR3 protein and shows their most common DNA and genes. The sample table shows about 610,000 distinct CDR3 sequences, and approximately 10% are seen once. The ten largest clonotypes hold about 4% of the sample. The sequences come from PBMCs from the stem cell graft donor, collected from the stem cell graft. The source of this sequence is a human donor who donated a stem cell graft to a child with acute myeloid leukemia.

The DNA reads TGTGCCAGCAGAGACAGGGGCGTTATTCGGGACGAGCAGTACTTC. The encoded protein is CASRDRGVIRDEQYF. The receptor chain draws on TRBV7-2 and TRBJ2-7; the junction holds 8 bases that match TRBD1. The CDR1 and CDR2 encoded by the germline V gene are SGHTA and FQGNSA. Ends trimmed: V by 6 bases, J by 5 bases; bases unmatched to a gene: 12. There are 15 amino acids in the CDR3, from cysteine to phenylalanine inclusive. Just the 45-base CDR3 DNA is kept, in frame starting at base 1.